This entry lists 29 T cell receptor beta chains sequenced from one sample in a study of high-grade serous ovarian cancer treatment subgroups. Tumor samples were obtained before definitive surgery or chemotherapy. Repertoires were generated with immunoSEQ multiplex PCR, while TCRdb's copy carries only in-frame clones and drops some. The profile shows several thousand clones, 75% to 80% of them singletons. Sequencing was done on a sample of tumor tissue. These TCRs come from a human donor with high-grade serous ovarian cancer.

The gene calls are TRBV15 and TRBJ2-7; a weak D match, TRBD1 (5 bases). Between the trimmed V and J ends, which lost 1 base and 2 bases, there was a span of 9 bases. Germline assignment: CDR1 LNHNV and CDR2 YYDKDF (reference sequence). There are 14 residues in the CDR3. CDR3 sequence (DNA): TGTGCCACCAGCAGAGTTGGGGCACCCTACGAGCAGTACTTC. This encodes CATSRVGAPYEQYF.

This rearrangement joins TRBV5-4 to TRBJ2-4; D unclear. The CDR3 contains 14 residues. V gave up 1 base and J gave up 4 bases, with 9 bases separating them. Germline V gene data show CDR1 as SGHNT and CDR2 as YYREEE (reference sequence). The CDR3 protein is CASSLISVKNIQYF. Written as DNA, the CDR3 is TGTGCCAGCAGCTTGATCAGCGTAAAAAACATTCAGTACTTC.

The chain links TRBV6-4 to TRBJ2-1; weak D call: TRBD2 (6 bases). Trimming left V 6 bases short and J 5 bases short, with 11 bases between. Looked up from germline, CDR1 is MRHNA and CDR2 is SNTAGT. This CDR3 contains 13 residues. CDR3 region: CASRRGGHNEQFF. The CDR3 DNA reads as TGTGCCAGCAGGCGCGGAGGGCACAATGAGCAGTTCTTC.

This chain joins TRBV7-3 and TRBJ1-2, with D unclear. Germline loops: CDR1 SGHTA, CDR2 FQGTGA. V shed 5 bases and J shed 8 bases, with 12 bases lying between them. This CDR3 is 12 amino acids long. CDR3 nucleotide sequence: TGTGCCAGCAGCCTCCGGGCCGAAGGCTACACCTTC. Translated, it gives CASSLRAEGYTF.

The V call is TRBV28, the J call TRBJ2-5, with D perhaps matching TRBD1 (5 bases). Trimming cost V 2 bases and J 4 bases, with 11 bases left between them. The CDR3 has 14 residues. CDR1 and CDR2 from the germline V gene are MDHEN and SYDVKM. DNA for the CDR3: TGTGCCAGCAGTTTAGGGGCAGGGCGAGAGACCCAGTACTTC. It is translated as CASSLGAGRETQYF. Using reference TRBV28 and TRBJ2-5 for the parts outside the CDR3, the full variable domain is DVKVTQSSRYLVKRTGEKVFLECVQDMDHENMFWYRQDPGLGLRLIYFSYDVKMKEKGDIPEGYSVSREKKERFSLILESASTNQTSMYLCASSLGAGRETQYFGPGTRLLVL.

The chain couples TRBV9 to TRBJ2-3, with D tentatively TRBD2 (5 bases). There are 14 residues in the CDR3. Trimming pared 4 bases from V and 2 bases from J, leaving 11 bases between. Germline V lookup: CDR1 SGDLS, CDR2 YYNGEE. CDR3 protein: CASSPRGTTDTQYF. The CDR3 nucleotides are TGTGCCAGCAGCCCCCGGGGTACCACAGATACGCAGTATTTT.

The chain couples TRBV7-6 to TRBJ2-3, with D perhaps TRBD1 (6 bases). CDR1 is SGHVS, CDR2 FNYEAQ, per germline. The CDR3 runs 15 residues. Trimming pared 0 bases from V and 0 bases from J, leaving 7 bases between. Written as DNA, the CDR3 is TGTGCCAGCAGCTTAGCGGGGGCTAGCACAGATACGCAGTATTTT. It codes for CASSLAGASTDTQYF.

This chain links TRBV30 with TRBJ2-7, with D perhaps matching TRBD2 (7 bases). From germline, CDR1 is GTSNPN and CDR2 SVGIG (reference sequence). The CDR3 sequence is 14 residues long. Trimming shortened V by 2 bases and J by 4 bases, and 15 bases separated the two germline ends. The CDR3 coding sequence is TGTGCCTGGAGTAGAGGGGGGGCATCGTACGAGCAGTACTTC. Its translation: CAWSRGGASYEQYF.

In the case of this clone: The germline gene is not matched at one end of the junction; a read error may be the cause. This chain joins TRBV4-1 and TRBJ2-5; D is unresolved. Germline loops: CDR1 MGHRA, CDR2 YSYEKL. There are 13 residues in the CDR3. The CDR3 DNA follows: TGCGCCAGCGGCCAAGTTTCCCCAGAGACCCAGTACTTC. Its protein product is CASGQVSPETQYF.

To note about this clone: The sample carries other DNA sequences with the same CDR3. The genes are TRBV5-1 and TRBJ2-7, with D hard to call. The length of the CDR3 is 14 residues. Trimming took off 1 base at V and 7 bases at J, with 15 bases between the two ends. Germline CDR1 and CDR2: SGHRS and YFSETQ. CDR3 coding DNA: TGCGCCAGCAGCTTGTTGGGGATCCTTGAAGAGCAGTACTTC. As protein: CASSLLGILEEQYF.

The sample holds a few counts of this clone. The V gene is TRBV18, the J gene TRBJ2-1; TRBD2 matches at 12 bases. The length of the CDR3 is 16 residues. The germline V gene has CDR1 KGHSH and CDR2 LQKENI. The junction had 4 bases not matched to a gene; V was cut back by 0 bases and J by 7 bases. In DNA, the CDR3 is TGTGCCAGCTCACCACCTTCTAGCGGGGGGGGAAATGAGCAGTTCTTC. Residues: CASSPPSSGGGNEQFF.

This chain joins TRBV30 and TRBJ2-3; 11 positions agree with TRBD2. The CDR3 is made up of 15 amino acids. With 2 bases clipped from V and 6 bases from J, the junction kept 7 bases outside the gene matches. Germline V CDR1 and CDR2: GTSNPN, SVGIG (reference sequence). The CDR3 loop reads CAWSPLAGERDTQYF. CDR3 coding DNA: TGTGCCTGGAGTCCACTAGCGGGAGAGCGTGATACGCAGTATTTT.

This clone is medium-sized within its sample. The V gene is TRBV6-5, the J gene TRBJ1-1, with D tentatively TRBD1 (5 bases). The V end was cut by 6 bases, the J end by 6 bases, with 14 bases between. Germline V gives CDR1 MNHEY, CDR2 SVGAGI. The CDR3 is 13 amino acids. This CDR3 reads CASRTVRSSEAFF. The CDR3 DNA is TGTGCCAGCAGGACAGTTCGAAGCTCTGAAGCTTTCTTT.

In the case of this clone: At the DNA level, this CDR3 is encoded by other sequences in the same sample as well. The rearrangement uses TRBV7-8 and TRBJ2-7; 8 bases fit TRBD1. Germline-derived CDR1 and CDR2 are SGHVS and FQNEAQ. This CDR3 comprises 16 residues. V lost 1 base and J lost 0; bases outside the gene matches: 5. CDR3 sequence reads: CASSLGTGLTSYEQYF. DNA for the CDR3: TGTGCCAGCAGCTTAGGGACAGGGCTGACCTCCTACGAGCAGTACTTC.

This rearrangement joins TRBV28 to TRBJ2-3, with unresolved D. V was clipped by 8 bases and J by 3 bases, with 18 bases between them. The CDR3 sequence is 15 residues long. Germline V gives CDR1 MDHEN, CDR2 SYDVKM. Written as DNA, the CDR3 is TGTGCCAGCGGATTGCGTCGTAGCCAAACAGATACGCAGTATTTT. Translating it yields CASGLRRSQTDTQYF.

The V call is TRBV28, the J call TRBJ1-1; the match to TRBD1 covers 8 bases. This CDR3 has 15 amino acids. Germline CDR1 MDHEN, CDR2 SYDVKM. With 5 bases clipped from V and 4 bases from J, the junction kept 9 bases outside the gene matches. The CDR3, as DNA: TGTGCCAGCAGTCCCCAGGGGGCTCTTCGCACTGAAGCTTTCTTT. This gives the protein CASSPQGALRTEAFF.

This chain links TRBV20-1 with TRBJ1-2; the D is unclear. The germline CDR1 and CDR2 sequences are DFQATT and SNEGSKA (reference sequence). V lost 3 bases to trimming and J lost 6 bases, with 5 bases between them. CDR3 length: 10 amino acids. The CDR3 DNA sequence: TGCAGTGCTAGCGGCGATGGCTACACCTTC. This codes for CSASGDGYTF.

This clone showed up just a few times. This chain links TRBV9 with TRBJ2-1, with TRBD1 matching 7 bases. The CDR3 is 15 residues long. Germline V gene lookup returns CDR1 SGDLS and CDR2 YYNGEE. Trimming cost V 4 bases and J 0 bases; bases outside gene matches: 4. The CDR3 loop is CASSNRDSSYNEQFF. Written as DNA, the CDR3 is TGTGCCAGCAGCAACCGGGACAGCTCCTACAATGAGCAGTTCTTC.

The chain carries TRBV19 and TRBJ2-7, with 12 bases matching TRBD1. The CDR3 covers 14 residues. Germline CDR1 is LNHDA and CDR2 is SQIVND (reference sequence). V was clipped by 5 bases and J by 6 bases; unmatched bases: 5. The CDR3 DNA reads as TGTGCCAGTAGTGTGGGACAGGGGGCGGTCGAGCAGTACTTC. Amino acids: CASSVGQGAVEQYF. Looking up the rest from reference TRBV19 and TRBJ2-7 gives the full variable domain: DGGITQSPKYLFRKEGQNVTLSCEQNLNHDAMYWYRQDPGQGLRLIYYSQIVNDFQKGDIAEGYSVSREKKESFPLTVTSAQKNPTAFYLCASSVGQGAVEQYFGPGTRLTVT.

The chain joins TRBV14 to TRBJ2-1; 11 nucleotides align to TRBD2. The CDR3 contains 15 residues. The ends lost 0 bases at V and 12 bases at J; junction bases unmatched: 7. Looked up from germline, CDR1 is SGHDN and CDR2 is FVKESK. The CDR3 loop reads CASSQDGASGRRQFF. Here the CDR3 DNA reads TGTGCCAGCAGCCAAGATGGGGCTAGCGGGAGGAGGCAGTTCTTC. The full variable domain, its missing parts supplied by reference TRBV14 and TRBJ2-1, is EAGVTQFPSHSVIEKGQTVTLRCDPISGHDNLYWYRRVMGKEIKFLLHFVKESKQDESGMPNNRFLAERTGGTYSTLKVQPAELEDSGVYFCASSQDGASGRRQFFGPGTRLTVL.

The chain employs TRBV11-3 and TRBJ2-1, with 7 nucleotides matching TRBD2. Germline V gives CDR1 SGHNT, CDR2 YENEEA. With V trimmed by 5 bases and J by 15 bases, 10 bases remained unmatched. CDR3 size: 12 residues. The CDR3: CASSPEGGPPFF. CDR3 DNA sequence: TGTGCCAGCAGCCCAGAGGGAGGGCCGCCGTTCTTC.

The V gene is TRBV14, the J gene TRBJ1-6; D might be TRBD1 (5 bases). Germline values: CDR1 SGHDN, CDR2 FVKESK. Trimming stripped 1 base from V and 7 bases from J, with 11 bases between. This CDR3 has 15 residues. CDR3 DNA: TGTGCCAGCAGCCAAGTCCAGGGCATGAATTCACCCCTCCACTTT. It is translated as CASSQVQGMNSPLHF.

V gene TRBV5-8 combines with J gene TRBJ1-2; 8 nucleotides align to TRBD1. Germline V gene data show CDR1 as SGHTS and CDR2 as YDEGEE. The CDR3 runs to 13 residues. V lost 4 bases to trimming and J lost 3 bases; unmatched junction nucleotides: 2. The CDR3 DNA reads as TGTGCCAGCAGCCCGGACAGGGACTATGGCTACACCTTC. Translation gives CASSPDRDYGYTF.

The chain carries TRBV30 and TRBJ1-4; D gene uncertain. Deletions cut 7 bases from V and 5 bases from J, with 14 bases between. This CDR3 spans 13 amino acids. From germline, CDR1 is GTSNPN and CDR2 SVGIG (reference sequence). The CDR3 sequence: CASPPLLNEKLFF. DNA for the CDR3: TGTGCCTCCCCGCCCCTACTCAATGAAAAACTGTTTTTT.

About this clone itself: The sample holds other DNA sequences that translate to the same CDR3. The chain combines TRBV30 with TRBJ1-3, with 7 bases identical to TRBD1. The germline gives CDR1 GTSNPN, CDR2 SVGIG (reference sequence). The ends lost 3 bases at V and 2 bases at J; junction bases unmatched: 7. The CDR3 spans 15 residues. CDR3 in amino acids: CAWSVRTGPGNTIYF. For the CDR3, the DNA is TGTGCCTGGAGCGTACGGACAGGCCCTGGAAACACCATATATTTT.

The chain couples TRBV6-5 to TRBJ2-7; the match to TRBD2 covers 10 bases. The CDR3 runs 15 residues. Germline CDR1 MNHEY, CDR2 SVGAGI. V trimming: 2 bases; J trimming: 3 bases; junction bases outside the gene matches: 4. The CDR3 DNA reads as TGTGCCAGCAGTTACAGGGCTAGCGGGGGCTACGAGCAGTACTTC. It translates to CASSYRASGGYEQYF.

Details on this clone: The same CDR3 can be traced to other DNA sequences in this sample. The chain employs TRBV9 and TRBJ2-7, with 10 bases lining up with TRBD1. The CDR3 has 13 residues. Losses at the gene ends were 7 bases for V and 2 bases for J; bases not matched to a gene: 3. Germline CDR1 is SGDLS and CDR2 is YYNGEE. CDR3 amino acids: CASSGQGAYEQYF. The DNA for the CDR3 is TGTGCCAGCTCCGGACAGGGGGCCTACGAGCAGTACTTC.

V is TRBV10-2 and J is TRBJ2-7; 9 bases are shared with TRBD2. The CDR3 has 15 amino acids. CDR1 is WSHSY and CDR2 is SAAADI in the germline V gene. V gave up 3 bases and J gave up 0 bases; unmatched junction bases: 3. CDR3 region: CASSDGGGGSYEQYF. The DNA for the CDR3 is TGCGCCAGCAGTGATGGCGGGGGGGGCTCCTACGAGCAGTACTTC.

The rearrangement joins TRBV18 to TRBJ2-7; 8 bases map to TRBD1. The CDR3 covers 16 residues. V lost 0 bases and J lost 3; bases outside the gene matches: 7. The germline V gene has CDR1 KGHSH and CDR2 LQKENI. CDR3 bases: TGTGCCAGCTCACCACCGCTGGGACAGGCGAACTACGAGCAGTACTTC. Protein product: CASSPPLGQANYEQYF.